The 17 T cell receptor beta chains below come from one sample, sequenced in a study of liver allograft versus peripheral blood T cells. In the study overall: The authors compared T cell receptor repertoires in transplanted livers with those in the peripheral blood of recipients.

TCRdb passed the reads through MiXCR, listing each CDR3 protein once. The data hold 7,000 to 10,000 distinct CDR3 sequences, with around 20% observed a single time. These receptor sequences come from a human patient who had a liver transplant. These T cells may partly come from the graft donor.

CDR3 residues: CASTSGGSNNEQFF. DNA of the CDR3: TGTGCCAGCACCTCCGGGGGGAGTAACAATGAGCAGTTCTTC. The V gene is TRBV12-3 or TRBV12-4, the J gene TRBJ2-1, with 7 bases aligning to TRBD2. V gave up 7 bases and J gave up 5 bases; unmatched junction bases: 8. This CDR3 comprises 14 residues.

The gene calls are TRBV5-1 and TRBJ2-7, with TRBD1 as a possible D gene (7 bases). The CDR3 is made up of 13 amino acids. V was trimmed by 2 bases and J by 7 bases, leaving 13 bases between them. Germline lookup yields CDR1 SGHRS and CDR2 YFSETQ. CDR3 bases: TGCGCCAGCAGCTTAAAGGGGGCGGGGGAGCAGTACTTC. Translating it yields CASSLKGAGEQYF.

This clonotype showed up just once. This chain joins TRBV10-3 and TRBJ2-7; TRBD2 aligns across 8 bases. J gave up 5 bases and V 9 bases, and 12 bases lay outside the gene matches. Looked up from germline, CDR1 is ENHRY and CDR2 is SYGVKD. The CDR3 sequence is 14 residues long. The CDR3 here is CAIGGSQRGNEQYF. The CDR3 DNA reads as TGTGCCATAGGGGGTAGTCAGCGGGGGAACGAGCAGTACTTC.

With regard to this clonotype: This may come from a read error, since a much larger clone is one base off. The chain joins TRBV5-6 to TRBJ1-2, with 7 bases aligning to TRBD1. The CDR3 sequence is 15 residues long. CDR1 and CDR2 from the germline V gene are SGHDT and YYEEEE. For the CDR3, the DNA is TGTGCCAGCAGATTGGCCGCAGGGGGGAACTATGGCTACACCTTC. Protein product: CASRLAAGGNYGYTF.

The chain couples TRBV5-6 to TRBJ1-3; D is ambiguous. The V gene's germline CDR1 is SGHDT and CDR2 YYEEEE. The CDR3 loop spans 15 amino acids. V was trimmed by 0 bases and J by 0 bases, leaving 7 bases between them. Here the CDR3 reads CASSLVSVSGNTIYF. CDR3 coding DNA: TGTGCCAGCAGCTTGGTTTCGGTCTCTGGAAACACCATATATTTT.

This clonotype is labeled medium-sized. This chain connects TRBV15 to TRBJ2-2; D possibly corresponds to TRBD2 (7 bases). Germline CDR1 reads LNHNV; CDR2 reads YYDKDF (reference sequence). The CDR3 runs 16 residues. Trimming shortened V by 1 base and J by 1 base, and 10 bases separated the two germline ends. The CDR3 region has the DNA TGTGCCACCAGCAGAGGCGGGGGACAGAACACCGGGGAGCTGTTTTTT. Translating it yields CATSRGGGQNTGELFF.

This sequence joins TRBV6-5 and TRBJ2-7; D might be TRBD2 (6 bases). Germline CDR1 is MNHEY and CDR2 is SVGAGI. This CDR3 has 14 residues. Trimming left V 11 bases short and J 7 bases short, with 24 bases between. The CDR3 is CAVRESGAWGEQYF. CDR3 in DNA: TGTGCCGTCCGGGAGAGCGGAGCCTGGGGGGAGCAGTACTTC.

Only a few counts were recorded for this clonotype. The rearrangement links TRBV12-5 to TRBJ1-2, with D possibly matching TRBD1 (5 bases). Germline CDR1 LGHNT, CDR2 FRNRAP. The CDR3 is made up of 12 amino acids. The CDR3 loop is CAEGKGYYGYTF. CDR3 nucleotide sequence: TGTGCAGAGGGCAAGGGGTACTATGGCTACACCTTC. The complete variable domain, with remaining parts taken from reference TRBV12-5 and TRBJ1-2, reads DARVTQTPRHKVTEMGQEVTMRCQPILGHNTVFWYRQTMMQGLELLAYFRNRAPLDDSGMPKDRFSAEMPDATLATLKIQPSEPRDSAVYFCAEGKGYYGYTFGSGTRLTVV.

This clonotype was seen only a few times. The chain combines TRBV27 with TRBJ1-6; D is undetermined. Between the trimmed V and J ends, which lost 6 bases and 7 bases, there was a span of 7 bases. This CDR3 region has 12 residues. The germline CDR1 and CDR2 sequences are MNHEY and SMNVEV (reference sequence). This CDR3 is CASSLRNSPLHF. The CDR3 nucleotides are TGTGCCAGCAGCTTAAGGAATTCACCCCTCCACTTT.

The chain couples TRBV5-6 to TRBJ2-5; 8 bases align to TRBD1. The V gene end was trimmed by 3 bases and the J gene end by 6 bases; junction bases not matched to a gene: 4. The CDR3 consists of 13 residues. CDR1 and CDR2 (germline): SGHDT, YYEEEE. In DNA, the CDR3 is TGTGCCAGCAGCTGGACAGGGAGACAGACCCAGTACTTC. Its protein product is CASSWTGRQTQYF.

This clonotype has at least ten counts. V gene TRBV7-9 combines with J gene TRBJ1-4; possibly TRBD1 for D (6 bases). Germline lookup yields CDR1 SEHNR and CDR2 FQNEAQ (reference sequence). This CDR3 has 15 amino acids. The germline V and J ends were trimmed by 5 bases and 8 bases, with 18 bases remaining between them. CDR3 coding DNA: TGTGCCAGCAGCCACGGGAGGGGGGCCAAAGAAAAACTGTTTTTT. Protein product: CASSHGRGAKEKLFF.

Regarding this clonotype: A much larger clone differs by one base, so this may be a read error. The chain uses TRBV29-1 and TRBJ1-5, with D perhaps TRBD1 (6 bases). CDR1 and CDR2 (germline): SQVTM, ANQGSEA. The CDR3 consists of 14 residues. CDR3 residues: CSVGGHTGNQPKHF. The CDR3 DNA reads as TGCAGCGTTGGGGGACACACTGGCAATCAGCCCAAGCATTTT.

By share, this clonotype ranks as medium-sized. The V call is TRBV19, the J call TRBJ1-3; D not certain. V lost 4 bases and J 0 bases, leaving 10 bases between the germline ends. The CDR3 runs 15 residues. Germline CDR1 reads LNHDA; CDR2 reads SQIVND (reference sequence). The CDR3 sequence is CASSRLIYSGNTIYF. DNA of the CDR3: TGTGCCAGTAGTAGGCTGATATACTCTGGAAACACCATATATTTT.

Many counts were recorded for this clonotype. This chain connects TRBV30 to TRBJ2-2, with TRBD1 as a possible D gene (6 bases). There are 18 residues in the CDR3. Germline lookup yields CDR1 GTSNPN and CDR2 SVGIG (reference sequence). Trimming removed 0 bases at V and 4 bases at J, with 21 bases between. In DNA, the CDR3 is TGTGCCTGGAGTGTCTCGGGACACGGGGTGGCCAGCACCGGGGAGCTGTTTTTT. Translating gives CAWSVSGHGVASTGELFF.

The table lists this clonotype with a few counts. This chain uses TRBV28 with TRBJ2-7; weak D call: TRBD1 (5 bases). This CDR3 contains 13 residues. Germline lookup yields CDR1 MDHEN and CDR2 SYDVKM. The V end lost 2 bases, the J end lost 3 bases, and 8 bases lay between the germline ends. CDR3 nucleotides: TGTGCCAGCAGTTTACAGGGATTCTACGAGCAGTACTTC. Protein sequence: CASSLQGFYEQYF.

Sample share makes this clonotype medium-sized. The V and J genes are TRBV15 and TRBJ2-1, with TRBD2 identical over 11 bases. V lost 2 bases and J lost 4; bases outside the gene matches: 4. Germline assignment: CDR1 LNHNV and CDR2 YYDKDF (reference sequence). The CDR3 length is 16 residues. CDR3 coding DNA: TGTGCCACCAGCAGATTGACTAGCGGGGATTACAATGAGCAGTTCTTC. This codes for CATSRLTSGDYNEQFF.

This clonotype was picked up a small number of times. CDR3 region: CASSHRTVGELFF. In DNA, the CDR3 is TGTGCCAGCAGCCACCGAACCGTCGGGGAGCTGTTTTTT. The chain couples TRBV11-2 to TRBJ2-2, with D uncertain. The germline V gene has CDR1 SGHAT and CDR2 FQNNGV. The CDR3 sequence is 13 residues long. Trimming removed 5 bases at V and 7 bases at J, with 11 bases between.